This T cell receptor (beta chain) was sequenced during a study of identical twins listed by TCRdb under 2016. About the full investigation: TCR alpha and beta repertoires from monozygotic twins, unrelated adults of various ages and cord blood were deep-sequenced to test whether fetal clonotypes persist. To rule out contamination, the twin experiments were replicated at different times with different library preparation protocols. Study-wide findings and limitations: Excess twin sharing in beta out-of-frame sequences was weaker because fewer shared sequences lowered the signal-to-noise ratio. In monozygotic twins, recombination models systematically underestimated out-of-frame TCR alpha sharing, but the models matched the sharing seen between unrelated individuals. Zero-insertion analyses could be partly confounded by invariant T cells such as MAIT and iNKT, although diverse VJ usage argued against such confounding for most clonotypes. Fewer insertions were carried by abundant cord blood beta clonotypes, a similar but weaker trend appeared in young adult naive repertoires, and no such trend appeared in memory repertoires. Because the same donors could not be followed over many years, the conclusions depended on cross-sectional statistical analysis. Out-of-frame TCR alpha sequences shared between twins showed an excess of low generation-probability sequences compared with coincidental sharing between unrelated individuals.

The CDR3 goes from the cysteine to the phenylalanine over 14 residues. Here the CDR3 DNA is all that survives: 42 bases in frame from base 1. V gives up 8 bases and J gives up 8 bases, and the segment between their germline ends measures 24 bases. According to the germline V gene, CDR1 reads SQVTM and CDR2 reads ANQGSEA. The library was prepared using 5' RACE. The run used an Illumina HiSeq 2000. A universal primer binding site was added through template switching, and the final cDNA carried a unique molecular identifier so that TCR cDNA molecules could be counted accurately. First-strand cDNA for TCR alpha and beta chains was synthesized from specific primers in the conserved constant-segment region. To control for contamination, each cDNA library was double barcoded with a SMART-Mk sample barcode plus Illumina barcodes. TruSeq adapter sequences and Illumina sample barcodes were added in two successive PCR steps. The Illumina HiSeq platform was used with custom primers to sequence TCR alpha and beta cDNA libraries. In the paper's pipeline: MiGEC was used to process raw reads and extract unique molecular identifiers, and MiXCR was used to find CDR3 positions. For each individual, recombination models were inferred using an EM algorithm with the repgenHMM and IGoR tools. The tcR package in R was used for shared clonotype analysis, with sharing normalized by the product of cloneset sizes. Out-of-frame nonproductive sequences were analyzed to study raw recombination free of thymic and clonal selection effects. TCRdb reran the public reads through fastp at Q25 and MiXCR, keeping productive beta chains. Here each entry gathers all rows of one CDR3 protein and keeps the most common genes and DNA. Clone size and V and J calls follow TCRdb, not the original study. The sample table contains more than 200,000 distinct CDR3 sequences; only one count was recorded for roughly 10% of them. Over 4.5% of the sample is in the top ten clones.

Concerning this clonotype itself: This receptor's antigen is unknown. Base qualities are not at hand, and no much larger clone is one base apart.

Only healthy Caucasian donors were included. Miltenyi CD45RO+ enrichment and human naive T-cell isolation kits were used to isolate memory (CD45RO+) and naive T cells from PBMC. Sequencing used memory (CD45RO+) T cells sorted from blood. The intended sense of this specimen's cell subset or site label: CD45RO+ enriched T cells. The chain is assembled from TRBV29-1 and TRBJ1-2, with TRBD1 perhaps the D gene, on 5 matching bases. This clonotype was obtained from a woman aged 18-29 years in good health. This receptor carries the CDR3 CSTRSGLKSRGYTF. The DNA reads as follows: TGCAGCACGAGGTCGGGACTTAAATCCCGGGGCTACACCTTC.